A single sample is the source of the 21 T cell receptor beta chains below, sequenced in a study of identical twins. Via MiXCR, TCRdb re-called the 5' RACE reads, giving one row per CDR3 protein. The profile shows 500,000 to 650,000 distinct CDR3 sequences, roughly 6.6% of them singletons. In addition, the sample was reused for a study of yellow fever vaccine responses in identical twins.

Input material: PBMCs. The receptors stem from a woman aged 18-29 years in good health.

This clonotype was observed at least ten times. This rearrangement joins TRBV7-9 to TRBJ2-1; D unclear. The V gene's germline CDR1 is SEHNR and CDR2 FQNEAQ (reference sequence). V was shortened by 1 base and J by 5 bases, with 6 bases between the two germline ends. The CDR3 length is 13 residues. CDR3 nucleotides: TGTGCCAGCAGCTTAGGGGTGGACAATGAGCAGTTCTTC. Translation gives CASSLGVDNEQFF.

Ten or more counts support this clonotype. The J gene is TRBJ2-7, the V gene TRBV3-1, with D unclear. Between the trimmed V and J ends, which lost 1 base and 3 bases, there was a span of 4 bases. The germline gives CDR1 LGHDT, CDR2 YNNKEL (reference sequence). The CDR3 extends over 12 amino acids. The CDR3: CASSQANYEQYF. In DNA form, the CDR3 reads TGTGCCAGCAGCCAAGCCAACTACGAGCAGTACTTC.

The CDR3 DNA reads as TGCAGTCCTGCCGCGGGGTTTATCGGCGAGCAGTTCTTC. This sequence encodes CSPAAGFIGEQFF. The chain recombines TRBV20-1 with TRBJ2-1, with a weak D call TRBD2 (6 bases). In germline, CDR1 is DFQATT, CDR2 SNEGSKA (reference sequence). V shed 8 bases and J shed 10 bases, with 21 bases lying between them. The CDR3 sequence is 13 residues long.

The rearrangement uses TRBV6-1 and TRBJ1-5, with TRBD1 identical over 7 bases. V shed 6 bases, J shed 6 bases, and the junction held 5 bases outside the gene matches. This CDR3 contains 13 residues. Germline V lookup: CDR1 MNHNS, CDR2 SASEGT. The DNA for the CDR3 is TGTGCCAGCAGGAGGGACAGAGCTCAGCCCCAGCATTTT. The encoded protein is CASRRDRAQPQHF.

This clonotype was counted a few times. The chain uses TRBV5-1 and TRBJ2-3; D is uncertain. CDR1 and CDR2 from the germline V gene are SGHRS and YFSETQ. The CDR3 totals 12 residues. The ends were cut back, 4 bases at V and 6 bases at J, with 9 bases in the middle. Written as DNA, the CDR3 is TGCGCCAGCAGCCATACAGCGGATACGCAGTATTTT. It translates to CASSHTADTQYF.

The chain's CDR3 is CASRGANYEQYV. The CDR3 coding sequence is TGTGCCAGCCGAGGTGCCAACTACGAGCAGTACGTC. J is TRBJ2-7 and V is TRBV6-5; D uncertain. The germline V gene encodes CDR1 MNHEY and CDR2 SVGAGI. V lost 8 bases to trimming and J lost 3 bases, with 11 bases between them. The CDR3 length is 12 residues.

The V and J genes are TRBV7-9 and TRBJ2-7, with D tentatively TRBD2 (5 bases). The CDR3 consists of 15 residues. Germline V CDR1 and CDR2: SEHNR, FQNEAQ (reference sequence). Trimming took 4 bases from V and 4 from J, leaving 17 bases between them. In DNA form, the CDR3 reads TGTGCCAGCAGCTCCGTGGCGGGTGGAAGGTACGAGCAGTACTTC. The encoded protein is CASSSVAGGRYEQYF. The entire variable domain, with the rest obtained from reference TRBV7-9 and TRBJ2-7, is as follows: DTGVSQNPRHKITKRGQNVTFRCDPISEHNRLYWYRQTLGQGPEFLTYFQNEAQLEKSRLLSDRFSAERPKGSFSTLEIQRTEQGDSAMYLCASSSVAGGRYEQYFGPGTRLTVT.

This clonotype was detected many times. The chain has TRBV6-1 and TRBJ1-3; unclear D gene. Germline lookup yields CDR1 MNHNS and CDR2 SASEGT. This CDR3 spans 17 amino acids. V shed 6 bases and J shed 0 bases, with 18 bases lying between them. CDR3 protein: CASSVTGSANSGNTIYF. The CDR3, as DNA: TGTGCCAGCAGCGTTACGGGGAGCGCGAACTCTGGAAACACCATATATTTT.

This chain joins TRBV6-4 and TRBJ2-7; tentatively, D is TRBD2 (6 bases). V was clipped by 7 bases and J by 3 bases, with 16 bases between them. CDR3 size: 14 residues. The germline V gene encodes CDR1 MRHNA and CDR2 SNTAGT. CDR3 amino acids: CASTQGLQYYEQYF. As DNA, the CDR3 is TGTGCCAGCACCCAGGGACTCCAATACTACGAGCAGTACTTC.

This clonotype was detected ten times or more. The genes are TRBV27 and TRBJ2-1, with TRBD1 matching 11 bases. V lost 4 bases, J lost 6 bases, and 5 bases stayed unmatched. The CDR3 extends over 15 amino acids. Germline V CDR1 and CDR2: MNHEY, SMNVEV (reference sequence). CDR3 nucleotide sequence: TGTGCCAGCAGTTCGCTTGGGACAGGGGGCAATGAGCAGTTCTTC. Translating it yields CASSSLGTGGNEQFF.

This clonotype has a handful of counts. The rearrangement uses TRBV4-1 and TRBJ2-1, with 7 bases fitting TRBD2. Germline CDR1 MGHRA, CDR2 YSYEKL. J was trimmed by 0 bases and V by 2 bases; bases with no gene match: 4. The CDR3 has 16 residues. CDR3 protein: CASSQQSGDSYNEQFF. In DNA form, the CDR3 reads TGCGCCAGCAGCCAACAGAGCGGGGACTCCTACAATGAGCAGTTCTTC.

In its sample, this clonotype was seen a few times. This chain joins TRBV5-1 and TRBJ2-7; the match to TRBD1 covers 11 bases. The junction had 8 bases not matched to a gene; V was cut back by 5 bases and J by 7 bases. The CDR3 is 14 amino acids. Germline V gives CDR1 SGHRS, CDR2 YFSETQ. The CDR3 DNA sequence: TGCGCCAGCAGGCCGGACAGGGGGCTAGGTGAGCAGTACTTC. The encoded protein is CASRPDRGLGEQYF.

This clonotype was seen repeatedly, ten times or more. CDR3 nucleotide sequence: TGTGCCAGCAGATCGACAGGGAGGAACATTCAGTACTTC. It yields the protein CASRSTGRNIQYF. The chain joins TRBV12-3 or TRBV12-4 to TRBJ2-4; a possible D gene is TRBD1 (7 bases). This CDR3 spans 13 amino acids. V was shortened by 6 bases and J by 7 bases, with 13 bases between the two germline ends.

This chain connects TRBV11-1 to TRBJ1-5; a possible D gene is TRBD1 (6 bases). Germline-derived CDR1 and CDR2 are SGHAT and FQDESV (reference sequence). This CDR3 comprises 14 residues. Deletions cut 1 base from V and 10 bases from J, with 14 bases between. CDR3 in amino acids: CASSLELDRPPQHF. The CDR3 bases are TGTGCCAGCAGCTTAGAGCTTGACAGGCCTCCCCAGCATTTT.

This clonotype was counted many times. The chain couples TRBV12-3 or TRBV12-4 to TRBJ2-1; the D gene is possibly TRBD1 (5 bases). Trimming stripped 6 bases from V and 3 bases from J, with 9 bases between. The CDR3 is 13 amino acids. Here the CDR3 reads CASSRDSYNEQFF. CDR3 nucleotide sequence: TGTGCCAGCAGCCGTGACAGCTACAATGAGCAGTTCTTC.

This chain connects TRBV28 to TRBJ2-2; D call uncertain. Germline V gene lookup returns CDR1 MDHEN and CDR2 SYDVKM. V lost 3 bases and J lost 3, with 5 bases in between. The length of the CDR3 is 13 residues. As DNA, the CDR3 is TGTGCCAGCAGTTTCGCGTACACCGGGGAGCTGTTTTTT. Its translation is CASSFAYTGELFF.

The chain joins TRBV5-5 to TRBJ2-3; no reliable D call. The germline V gene has CDR1 SGHKS and CDR2 YYEKEE (reference sequence). The CDR3 spans 14 residues. Trimming removed 4 bases from V and 1 base from J, with 10 bases in between. CDR3 residues: CASSMADRTDTQYF. Here the CDR3 DNA reads TGTGCCAGCAGCATGGCCGACCGCACAGATACGCAGTATTTT.

This clonotype was observed a few times. The genes are TRBV10-3 and TRBJ2-6; no reliable D call. There are 16 residues in the CDR3. Trimming stripped 0 bases from V and 0 bases from J, with 6 bases between. Germline assignment: CDR1 ENHRY and CDR2 SYGVKD. The CDR3 bases are TGTGCCATCAGTGAGTCGGTTAGCTCTGGGGCCAACGTCCTGACTTTC. Translated, it gives CAISESVSSGANVLTF.

This sequence joins TRBV20-1 and TRBJ1-1; the D gene is possibly TRBD1 (5 bases). V lost 3 bases, J lost 4 bases, and 12 bases lay in between. Germline loops: CDR1 DFQATT, CDR2 SNEGSKA (reference sequence). The CDR3 totals 13 residues. This CDR3 is CSARDILGTEAFF. The CDR3 bases are TGCAGTGCTAGGGACATCCTAGGCACTGAAGCTTTCTTT.

This sequence joins TRBV7-9 and TRBJ2-1, with TRBD1 matching over 8 bases. Germline CDR1 SEHNR, CDR2 FQNEAQ (reference sequence). Losses at the gene ends were 2 bases for V and 8 bases for J; bases not matched to a gene: 14. The CDR3 sequence is 17 residues long. In DNA, the CDR3 is TGTGCCAGCAGCTTACCCGGACAGGGACCCCTCCAAGATGAGCAGTTCTTC. Protein product: CASSLPGQGPLQDEQFF. Variable domain in full (rest from reference TRBV7-9 and TRBJ2-1): DTGVSQNPRHKITKRGQNVTFRCDPISEHNRLYWYRQTLGQGPEFLTYFQNEAQLEKSRLLSDRFSAERPKGSFSTLEIQRTEQGDSAMYLCASSLPGQGPLQDEQFFGPGTRLTVL.

The sample holds a few counts of this clonotype. V usage is TRBV7-9 and J usage is TRBJ2-7; 7 positions match TRBD1. CDR3 size: 17 residues. Germline CDR1 and CDR2: SEHNR and FQNEAQ (reference sequence). V shed 1 base, J shed 3 bases, and the junction held 12 bases outside the gene matches. The CDR3 reads CASSLGWRDRANYEQYV. The CDR3 DNA follows: TGTGCCAGCAGCTTAGGGTGGAGAGACAGGGCCAACTACGAGCAGTACGTC.